One and the same sample provided the 22 T cell receptor beta chains below, sequenced in a study of CD4 T cells in relation to SARS-CoV-2 and coronaviruses. Profiled with immunoSEQ multiplex PCR; TCRdb holds only in-frame clones, not every one. The table records about 60,000 clones, about 94% of them present only once. Unexposed donor CD4+ T cells date from about 2011-2018, before the COVID-19 pandemic. The sequenced sample was naive CD4+ T cells from PBMCs. The subset here: naive CD4+ T cells isolated by negative enrichment. The source is a human donor in good health.

The chain couples TRBV18 to TRBJ1-1; no clear D. From germline, CDR1 is KGHSH and CDR2 LQKENI. V lost 3 bases and J lost 1, with 12 bases in between. This CDR3 contains 15 residues. CDR3: CASSPLKGANTEAFF. The CDR3 DNA reads TGTGCCAGCTCACCGCTTAAGGGCGCGAACACTGAAGCTTTCTTT.

The chain recombines TRBV6-2 or TRBV6-3 with TRBJ1-2; D not resolved. The CDR3 contains 17 residues. CDR1 MNHEY and CDR2 SVGEGT come from the germline V gene. Trimming removed 0 bases from V and 0 bases from J, with 14 bases in between. CDR3 coding DNA: TGTGCCAGCAGTTACTCGACCTCGGACCTAGCTAACTATGGCTACACCTTC. It encodes CASSYSTSDLANYGYTF.

This sequence joins TRBV7-8 and TRBJ2-5; D might be TRBD2 (6 bases). The V end was cut by 1 base, the J end by 5 bases, with 14 bases between. Germline CDR1 and CDR2: SGHVS and FQNEAQ. This CDR3 has 15 residues. The CDR3 spells CASSLVGGGRETQYF. The CDR3 nucleotides read TGTGCCAGCAGCTTAGTGGGTGGGGGGAGGGAGACCCAGTACTTC.

The rearrangement joins TRBV11-2 to TRBJ2-1, with a tentative D call TRBD2 (7 bases). Trimming cost V 3 bases and J 6 bases, with 21 bases left between them. The CDR3 sequence is 17 residues long. Per germline, CDR1 SGHAT and CDR2 FQNNGV. The CDR3 DNA is TGTGCCAGCAGCTTCTTGTTTAACAGGGAGGGATTCAATGAGCAGTTCTTC. Translating it yields CASSFLFNREGFNEQFF.

V is TRBV9 and J is TRBJ1-1; no clear D gene. Germline loops: CDR1 SGDLS, CDR2 YYNGEE. Trimming took off 0 bases at V and 6 bases at J, with 9 bases between the two ends. This CDR3 is 13 amino acids long. This chain's CDR3 is CASSVVSTAEAFF. As DNA, the CDR3 is TGTGCCAGCAGCGTAGTTTCCACCGCTGAAGCTTTCTTT.

The chain couples TRBV9 to TRBJ1-5; the match to TRBD1 covers 7 bases. Per germline, CDR1 SGDLS and CDR2 YYNGEE. V shed 3 bases, J shed 3 bases, and the junction held 9 bases outside the gene matches. The CDR3 has 16 amino acids. CDR3 loop: CASSARDRAYNQPQHF. Written as DNA, the CDR3 is TGTGCCAGCAGCGCCCGGGACAGAGCGTACAATCAGCCCCAGCATTTT. The full variable domain, rest sourced from reference TRBV9 and TRBJ1-5, is DSGVTQTPKHLITATGQRVTLRCSPRSGDLSVYWYQQSLDQGLQFLIQYYNGEERAKGNILERFSAQQFPDLHSELNLSSLELGDSALYFCASSARDRAYNQPQHFGDGTRLSIL.

The chain employs TRBV24-1 and TRBJ2-3; no definite D call. Germline loops: CDR1 KGHDR, CDR2 SFDVKD. The CDR3 sequence is 13 residues long. Trimming cost V 4 bases and J 3 bases, with 7 bases left between them. This CDR3 is CATSEPPTDTQYF. CDR3 DNA sequence: TGTGCCACCAGTGAGCCCCCTACAGATACGCAGTATTTT.

The V and J genes are TRBV7-7 and TRBJ2-1; a possible D gene is TRBD2 (6 bases). The CDR3 is 16 residues long. Trimming pared 0 bases from V and 0 bases from J, leaving 9 bases between. CDR1 SSHAT and CDR2 FNYEAQ come from the germline V gene (reference sequence). The CDR3 protein is CASSLAFGSSYNEQFF. CDR3 sequence (DNA): TGTGCCAGCAGCTTAGCGTTCGGGAGCTCCTACAATGAGCAGTTCTTC.

The CDR3, as DNA: TGTGCCAGCAGCTCGGACGGACCTTTCTATAATTCACCCCTCCACTTT. The encoded protein is CASSSDGPFYNSPLHF. This chain connects TRBV7-8 to TRBJ1-6; D ambiguous. Looked up from germline, CDR1 is SGHVS and CDR2 is FQNEAQ. There are 16 residues in the CDR3. The ends were cut back, 4 bases at V and 3 bases at J, with 13 bases in the middle.

The chain carries TRBV24-1 and TRBJ1-1; D gene ambiguous. Trimming removed 4 bases at V and 5 bases at J, with 10 bases between. CDR3 length equals 13 residues. CDR1 is KGHDR, CDR2 SFDVKD, per germline. The CDR3 sequence is CATSEAYKTEAFF. CDR3 sequence (DNA): TGTGCCACCAGTGAAGCCTACAAAACTGAAGCTTTCTTT.

This chain connects TRBV7-6 to TRBJ2-1; 11 bases fit TRBD2. The CDR3 is 17 amino acids. Trimming took 2 bases from V and 7 from J; bases not matched to a gene: 10. CDR1 and CDR2 (germline): SGHVS, FNYEAQ. The DNA for the CDR3 is TGTGCCAGCAGCTTAAGACTAGCGGGAAACCGGGGGAATGAGCAGTTCTTC. It specifies CASSLRLAGNRGNEQFF.

This clone has a single count. The genes are TRBV27 and TRBJ1-4; D remains unclear. This CDR3 comprises 16 residues. Germline loops: CDR1 MNHEY, CDR2 SMNVEV (reference sequence). Trimming removed 5 bases at V and 0 bases at J, with 13 bases between. CDR3 DNA: TGTGCCAGCAGTCTCGAGGGTATCCCAACTAATGAAAAACTGTTTTTT. Translating it yields CASSLEGIPTNEKLFF.

V gene TRBV6-5 combines with J gene TRBJ1-5, with 8 bases aligning to TRBD1. CDR1 is MNHEY, CDR2 SVGAGI, per germline. J gave up 4 bases and V 2 bases, and 4 bases lay outside the gene matches. CDR3 length: 15 amino acids. The CDR3 loop reads CASSYGRTGNQPQHF. The CDR3 DNA sequence: TGTGCCAGCAGTTACGGGCGGACAGGGAATCAGCCCCAGCATTTT.

The J gene is TRBJ2-7, the V gene TRBV21-1; TRBD1, the D gene given by the table, was not confirmed from the DNA. TRBV21-1 is recorded as a pseudogene. The CDR3 totals 14 residues. The CDR3 bases are TGTGCCAGCAAGACAGACCGTCACTCCTACGAGCAGTACTTC. Protein sequence: CASKTDRHSYEQYF.

V and J are TRBV19 and TRBJ1-3; possibly TRBD1 for D (6 bases). The CDR3 spans 14 residues. CDR1 and CDR2 from the germline V gene are LNHDA and SQIVND (reference sequence). Deletions cut 10 bases from V and 0 bases from J, with 13 bases between. CDR3 sequence reads: CATVDRSSGNTIYF. The CDR3 nucleotides are TGTGCCACTGTCGACAGGAGCTCTGGAAACACCATATATTTT.

V is TRBV3-1 (or the pseudogene TRBV3-2) and J is TRBJ2-2; TRBD2 matches 7 bases. With 6 bases clipped from V and 3 bases from J, the junction kept 4 bases outside the gene matches. CDR1 is LGHDT, CDR2 YNNKEL, per germline (reference sequence). The CDR3 contains 14 residues. CDR3 amino acids: CASRAGVDTGELFF. In DNA form, the CDR3 reads TGTGCCAGCAGGGCGGGAGTAGACACCGGGGAGCTGTTTTTT.

The V call is TRBV7-2, the J call TRBJ1-2; maybe TRBD1 (6 bases). The germline gives CDR1 SGHTA, CDR2 FQGNSA. The CDR3 has 15 amino acids. The V and J ends lost 3 bases and 4 bases respectively, with 15 bases between them. Here the CDR3 DNA reads TGTGCCAGCAGCTTCTACAACAGGGAACCCTATGGCTACACCTTC. Its protein product is CASSFYNREPYGYTF.

This clone was counted once. J is TRBJ2-1 and V is TRBV18; TRBD2 agrees at 9 bases. With V trimmed by 3 bases and J by 5 bases, 5 bases remained unmatched. The CDR3 length is 15 residues. CDR1 and CDR2 from the germline V gene are KGHSH and LQKENI. As DNA, the CDR3 is TGTGCCAGCTCACCTTTAGCGGGAGACGACAATGAGCAGTTCTTC. Translating it yields CASSPLAGDDNEQFF.

This chain uses TRBV27 with TRBJ2-1; TRBD2 agrees at 8 bases. V dropped 3 bases and J dropped 9; count of bases not matched to a gene: 13. Germline CDR1 is MNHEY and CDR2 is SMNVEV (reference sequence). The CDR3 consists of 16 residues. The CDR3 bases are TGTGCCAGCAGTTTCAGTACTAGCGGATCCCAGGGTGAGCAGTTCTTC. Amino acids: CASSFSTSGSQGEQFF.

This clone was recorded once. J is TRBJ2-7 and V is TRBV14; 9 nucleotides line up with TRBD1. V was pared by 4 bases and J by 2 bases, with 6 bases of the junction left unmatched. This CDR3 contains 15 residues. The germline gives CDR1 SGHDN, CDR2 FVKESK. CDR3: CASSLPGQGAYEQYF. In nucleotides, the CDR3 is TGTGCCAGCAGCCTCCCGGGACAGGGAGCCTACGAGCAGTACTTC.

The CDR3 nucleotides are TGTGCCAGCAGCTCACCCCTCCGGGGCGGGAGGGCCACAGATACGCAGTATTTT. The encoded protein is CASSSPLRGGRATDTQYF. The V gene is TRBV11-2, the J gene TRBJ2-3; the match to TRBD2 covers 9 bases. Per germline, CDR1 SGHAT and CDR2 FQNNGV. CDR3 length equals 18 residues. Unmatched junction bases numbered 13, after V lost 4 bases and J lost 2 bases.

This clone occurred once. V usage is TRBV6-1 and J usage is TRBJ2-7; D unresolved. Germline V gene lookup returns CDR1 MNHNS and CDR2 SASEGT. The CDR3 contains 13 residues. With 2 bases removed from V and 0 bases from J, the gap between germline ends came to 5 bases. This chain's CDR3 is CASSERASYEQYF. The CDR3 nucleotides read TGTGCCAGCAGTGAACGGGCCTCCTACGAGCAGTACTTC.